Below, one T cell receptor beta chain is given with its context. Its specificity is not known. The data derive from a study of T cell repertoires in cytomegalovirus infection. Overall study: Peptides in the study included HLA-C-restricted and HLA-B-restricted CMV epitopes. CMV infection together with matching HLA type was indicated by public TCR beta signatures.

TCRdb passed the reads through MiXCR, listing each CDR3 protein once. The repertoire has about 310,000 distinct CDR3 sequences, roughly 25% of them found once; the top ten carry about 14%. The V gene lost 0 bases and the J gene lost 3 bases, with 7 bases spanning the gap. Germline-derived CDR1 and CDR2 are LGHNA and YSLEER. The CDR3 is 14 residues long. The rearrangement joins TRBV4-3 to TRBJ2-3, with D unresolved. The sequence came from a human donor in good health (CMV status not recorded). Some clones in this sample may be carry-over from other donors' samples. Material: cultured PBMCs, obtained from culture after CMV antigen stimulation. CDR3 protein: CASSQDVETDTQYF. The CDR3 DNA reads as TGCGCCAGCAGCCAAGACGTGGAAACAGATACGCAGTATTTT.